In its sample, the clone carrying this T cell receptor beta chain was seen many times. This sample was included in a study of identical twins. TCRdb processed the 5' RACE reads anew with MiXCR; each CDR3 protein has one entry. The sample carries about 330,000 distinct CDR3 sequences, 12% recorded once. The data were also submitted as part of a second study, on yellow fever vaccine responses in identical twins.

The specimen sequenced was CD8+ T cells sorted from blood. This clonotype was obtained from a woman aged 18-29 years in good health.

The CDR3: CASSPVGAGARYEQYF. The CDR3 DNA reads as TGTGCCAGCAGCCCCGTAGGAGCGGGAGCACGGTACGAGCAGTACTTC. V and J are TRBV7-8 and TRBJ2-7; TRBD2 matches 8 bases. The CDR3 runs to 16 residues. The ends lost 5 bases at V and 4 bases at J; junction bases unmatched: 13. The germline gives CDR1 SGHVS, CDR2 FQNEAQ.